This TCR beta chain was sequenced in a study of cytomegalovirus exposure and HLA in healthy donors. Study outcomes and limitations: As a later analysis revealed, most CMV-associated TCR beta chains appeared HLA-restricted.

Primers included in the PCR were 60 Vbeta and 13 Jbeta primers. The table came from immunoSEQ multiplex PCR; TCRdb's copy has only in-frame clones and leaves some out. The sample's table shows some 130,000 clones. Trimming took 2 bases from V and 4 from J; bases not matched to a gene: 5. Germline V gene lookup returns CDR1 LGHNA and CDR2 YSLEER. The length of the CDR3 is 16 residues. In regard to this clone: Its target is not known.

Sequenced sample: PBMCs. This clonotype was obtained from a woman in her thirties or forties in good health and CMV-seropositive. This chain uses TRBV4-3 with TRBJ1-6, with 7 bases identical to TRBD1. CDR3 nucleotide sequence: TGCGCCAGCAGCCAAACCGCCAGGGGGTATAATTCACCCCTCCACTTT. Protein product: CASSQTARGYNSPLHF.